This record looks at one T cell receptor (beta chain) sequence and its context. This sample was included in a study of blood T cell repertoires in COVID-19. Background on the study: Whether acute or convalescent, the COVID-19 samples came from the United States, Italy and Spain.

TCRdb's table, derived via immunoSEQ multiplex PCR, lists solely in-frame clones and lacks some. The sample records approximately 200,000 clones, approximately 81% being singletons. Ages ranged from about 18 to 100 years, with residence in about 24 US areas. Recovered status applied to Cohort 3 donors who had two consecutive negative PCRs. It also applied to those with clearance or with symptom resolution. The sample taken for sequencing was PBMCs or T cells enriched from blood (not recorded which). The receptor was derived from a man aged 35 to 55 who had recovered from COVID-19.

CDR3 amino acids: CAWSVGGGHTEAFF. The CDR3 region has the DNA TGTGCCTGGAGTGTAGGGGGGGGACACACTGAAGCTTTCTTT. The gene calls are TRBV30 and TRBJ1-1; possibly TRBD1 for D (6 bases). CDR1 and CDR2 from the germline V gene are GTSNPN and SVGIG (reference sequence). CDR3 length: 14 residues. Between the trimmed V and J ends, which lost 0 bases and 3 bases, there was a span of 11 bases.